Detailed here is one TCR beta chain. Its antigen remains unidentified. This specimen comes from a study of cytomegalovirus exposure and HLA in healthy donors. Study-wide findings and caveats: In vitro checks showed that a few CMV-associated chains really do target CMV antigens.

Germline loops: CDR1 MNHEY, CDR2 SVGAGI. Trimming removed 2 bases from V and 1 base from J, with 8 bases in between. The CDR3 extends over 15 amino acids. Sequenced by immunoSEQ multiplex PCR; TCRdb stores in-frame clones only, minus some. Of about 150,000 clones listed, just over 90% are singletons. The receptor's source is a young man in good health and CMV-seronegative. The V call is TRBV6-5, the J call TRBJ2-2; tentatively, D is TRBD1 (6 bases). The specimen sequenced was PBMCs. The CDR3 loop is CASSYRTENTGELFF. For the CDR3, the DNA is TGTGCCAGCAGTTACCGGACAGAGAACACCGGGGAGCTGTTTTTT.